Sequencing of this T cell receptor beta chain was carried out in a study of TET2 disruption in CD19-targeted CAR T cells (dated by TCRdb to between 2017 and 2018). With regard to the full study: Sample numbers were set by the original clinical trial design and sample availability, with no additional inclusion criteria. Broad study findings and their caveats: Conclusions about the patient's CAR T cells rested on extensive analysis of a single subject.

The treatment or condition label for this specimen denotes: autologous CTL019 cells: CD19 CAR with 4-1BB and CD3 zeta domains. The CD19 CAR incorporated TCR zeta and 4-1BB costimulatory signaling domains. Leukapheresis was used to collect T cells from peripheral blood for manufacturing CTL019. The DNeasy Blood and Tissue Kit was used to extract genomic DNA from pre-infusion T cells, peripheral blood, or sorted post-infusion T cells. Sequences DFQATT (CDR1) and SNEGSKA (CDR2) are obtained from the germline V gene (reference sequence). The CDR3 starts with the cysteine, ends with the phenylalanine, and has 13 residues. The DNA has 30 bases, all within the CDR3, and is read from base 1. The immunoSEQ assay was used for deep sequencing of the TCR beta chain. In the source study's methods: Clonotype frequencies were computed using only productive TCR beta rearrangements. The table comes from immuneACCESS by way of TCRdb, which keeps in-frame sequences with V and J called. Part of the clones is missing from these tables; in studies checked, under half for an unresolved V gene and the rest for unknown reasons. V and J calls and clone size come straight from that table; D and trimming were deduced from the DNA. The table for this sample shows tens of thousands of clones. Of the sample, around 1.9% is held by the ten largest clones.

Turning to this clone: The antigen it recognizes is unknown. The read terminates 3 residues before the CDR3 end, so the remaining end is supplied by the germline J gene.

The rearranged segments are TRBV20-1 and TRBJ1-2, and possibly TRBD1, on 5 matching bases. The specimen comprised CD8- CAR+ T cells sorted from cultured blood T cells, sampled for CD19 CAR T cell therapy. Taken with the paper, the label for cell subset or site translates to: CD8-negative CAR-positive T cells from the infusion product. The clonotype originates from a man between 65 and 85 years old with chronic lymphocytic leukemia. The CDR3: CSAHRQGSHDYTF. The sequenced part of the CDR3 DNA is TGCAGTGCTCATCGGCAGGGATCCCACGAC.